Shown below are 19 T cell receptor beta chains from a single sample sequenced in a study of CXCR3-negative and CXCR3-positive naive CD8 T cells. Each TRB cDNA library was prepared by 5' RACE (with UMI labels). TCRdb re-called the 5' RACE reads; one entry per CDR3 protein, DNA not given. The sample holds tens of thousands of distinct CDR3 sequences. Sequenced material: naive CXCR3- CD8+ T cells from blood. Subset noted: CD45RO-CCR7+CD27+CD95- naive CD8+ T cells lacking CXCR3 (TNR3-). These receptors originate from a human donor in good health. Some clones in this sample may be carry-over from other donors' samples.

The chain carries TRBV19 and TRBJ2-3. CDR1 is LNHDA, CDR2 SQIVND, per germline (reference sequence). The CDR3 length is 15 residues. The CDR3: CASSIGVLGPDTQYF.

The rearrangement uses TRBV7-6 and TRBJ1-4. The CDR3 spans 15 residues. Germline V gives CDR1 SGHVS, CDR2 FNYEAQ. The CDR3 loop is CASSLEGFELEKLFF.

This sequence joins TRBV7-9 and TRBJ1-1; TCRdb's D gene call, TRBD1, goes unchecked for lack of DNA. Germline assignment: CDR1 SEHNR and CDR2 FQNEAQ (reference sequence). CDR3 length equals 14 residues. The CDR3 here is CASSFTYRGTEAFF.

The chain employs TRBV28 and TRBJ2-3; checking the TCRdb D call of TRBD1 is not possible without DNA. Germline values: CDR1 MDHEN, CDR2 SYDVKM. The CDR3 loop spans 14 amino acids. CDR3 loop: CASSFDSSTDTQYF.

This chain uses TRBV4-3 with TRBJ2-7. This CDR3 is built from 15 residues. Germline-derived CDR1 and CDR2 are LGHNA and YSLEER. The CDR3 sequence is CASSQAEKSSYEQYF.

CDR3 sequence reads: CASSANRGHTEAFF. The V gene is TRBV19, the J gene TRBJ1-1; no DNA is available, so the TRBD1 call from TCRdb remains unchecked. This CDR3 is 14 amino acids long. In germline, CDR1 is LNHDA, CDR2 SQIVND (reference sequence).

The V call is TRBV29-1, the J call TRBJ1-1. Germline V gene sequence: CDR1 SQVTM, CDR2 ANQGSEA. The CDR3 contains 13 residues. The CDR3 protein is CSVKALLNTEAFF.

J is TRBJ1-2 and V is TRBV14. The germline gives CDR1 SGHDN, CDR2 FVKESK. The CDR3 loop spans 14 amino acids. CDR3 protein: CASSHAGGGYGYTF.

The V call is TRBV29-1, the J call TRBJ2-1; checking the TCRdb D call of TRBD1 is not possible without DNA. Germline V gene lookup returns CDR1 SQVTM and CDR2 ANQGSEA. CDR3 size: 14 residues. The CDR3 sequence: CSVDRGATYNEQFF.

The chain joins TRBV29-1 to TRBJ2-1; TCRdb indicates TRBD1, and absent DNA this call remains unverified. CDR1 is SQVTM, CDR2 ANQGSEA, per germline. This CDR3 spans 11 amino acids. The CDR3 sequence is CSALTVNEQFF.

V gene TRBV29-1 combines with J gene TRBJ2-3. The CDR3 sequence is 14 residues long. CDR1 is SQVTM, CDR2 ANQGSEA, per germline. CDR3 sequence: CSVEDVTYLFRQYF.

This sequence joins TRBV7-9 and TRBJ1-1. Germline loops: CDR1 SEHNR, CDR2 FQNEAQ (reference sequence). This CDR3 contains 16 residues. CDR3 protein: CASSLPGRPENTEAFF. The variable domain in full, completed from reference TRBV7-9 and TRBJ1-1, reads DTGVSQNPRHKITKRGQNVTFRCDPISEHNRLYWYRQTLGQGPEFLTYFQNEAQLEKSRLLSDRFSAERPKGSFSTLEIQRTEQGDSAMYLCASSLPGRPENTEAFFGQGTRLTVV.

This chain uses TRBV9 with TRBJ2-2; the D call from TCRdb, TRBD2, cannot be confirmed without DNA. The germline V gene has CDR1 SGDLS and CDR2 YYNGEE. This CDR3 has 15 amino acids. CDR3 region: CASSVGGTNTGELFF. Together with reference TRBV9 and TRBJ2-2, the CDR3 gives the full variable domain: DSGVTQTPKHLITATGQRVTLRCSPRSGDLSVYWYQQSLDQGLQFLIQYYNGEERAKGNILERFSAQQFPDLHSELNLSSLELGDSALYFCASSVGGTNTGELFFGEGSRLTVL.

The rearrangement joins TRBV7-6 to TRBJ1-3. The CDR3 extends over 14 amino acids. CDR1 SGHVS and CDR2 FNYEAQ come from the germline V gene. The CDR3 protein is CASSLVRRGNTIYF.

This CDR3 is CASSSRDRGGMNTEAFF. The rearrangement links TRBV28 to TRBJ1-1; TCRdb selects TRBD1, and the lack of DNA leaves this call unchecked. This CDR3 is 17 amino acids long. In germline, CDR1 is MDHEN, CDR2 SYDVKM.

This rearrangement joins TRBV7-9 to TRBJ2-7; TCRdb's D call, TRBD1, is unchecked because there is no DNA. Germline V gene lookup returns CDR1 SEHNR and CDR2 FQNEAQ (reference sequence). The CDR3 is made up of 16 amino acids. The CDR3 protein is CASSLWGQGIGYEQYF.

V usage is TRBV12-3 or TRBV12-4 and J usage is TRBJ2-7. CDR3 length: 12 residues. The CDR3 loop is CASSLAFYEQYF.

This CDR3 is CASSYVGRPDTQYF. The chain is built from TRBV6-2 or TRBV6-3 and TRBJ2-3. This CDR3 has 14 residues. Looked up from germline, CDR1 is MNHEY and CDR2 is SVGEGT.

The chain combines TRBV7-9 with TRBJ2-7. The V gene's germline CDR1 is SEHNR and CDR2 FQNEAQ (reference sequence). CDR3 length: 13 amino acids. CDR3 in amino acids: CASSLGSFYEQYF.